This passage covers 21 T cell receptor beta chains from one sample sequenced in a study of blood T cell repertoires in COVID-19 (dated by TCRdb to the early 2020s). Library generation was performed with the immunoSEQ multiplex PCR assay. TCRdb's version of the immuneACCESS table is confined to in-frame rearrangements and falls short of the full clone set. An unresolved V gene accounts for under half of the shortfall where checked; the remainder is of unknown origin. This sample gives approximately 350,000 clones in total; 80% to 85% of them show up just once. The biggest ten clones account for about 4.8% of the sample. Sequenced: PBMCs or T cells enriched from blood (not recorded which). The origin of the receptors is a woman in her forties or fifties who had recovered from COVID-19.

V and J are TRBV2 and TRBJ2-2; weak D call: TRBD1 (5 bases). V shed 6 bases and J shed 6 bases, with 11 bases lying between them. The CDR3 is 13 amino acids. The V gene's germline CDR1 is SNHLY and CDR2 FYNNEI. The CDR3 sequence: CASSIQESGELFF. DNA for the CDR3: TGTGCCAGCAGCATACAGGAGTCCGGGGAGCTGTTTTTT. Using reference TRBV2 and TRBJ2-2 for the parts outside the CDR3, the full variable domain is EPEVTQTPSHQVTQMGQEVILRCVPISNHLYFYWYRQILGQKVEFLVSFYNNEISEKSEIFDDQFSVERPDGSNFTLKIRSTKLEDSAMYFCASSIQESGELFFGEGSRLTVL.

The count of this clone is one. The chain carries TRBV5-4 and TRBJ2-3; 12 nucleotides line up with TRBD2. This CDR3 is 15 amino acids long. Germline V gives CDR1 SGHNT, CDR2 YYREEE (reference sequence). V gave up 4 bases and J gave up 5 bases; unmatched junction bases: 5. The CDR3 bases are TGTGCCAGCAGCCGGACTAGCGGGACTGTAGATACGCAGTATTTT. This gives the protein CASSRTSGTVDTQYF.

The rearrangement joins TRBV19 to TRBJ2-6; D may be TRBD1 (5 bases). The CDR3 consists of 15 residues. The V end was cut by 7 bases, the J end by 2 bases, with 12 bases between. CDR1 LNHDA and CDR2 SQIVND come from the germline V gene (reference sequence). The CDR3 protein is CASTQGVAGANVLTF. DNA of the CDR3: TGTGCCAGTACTCAAGGGGTGGCTGGGGCCAACGTCCTGACTTTC.

CDR3 DNA sequence: TGTGCCAGCAGCCCGGGACAGGGTACAACTTTTCAGTACTTC. Translation gives CASSPGQGTTFQYF. V and J are TRBV14 and TRBJ2-4; 9 bases agree with TRBD1. Germline V gene lookup returns CDR1 SGHDN and CDR2 FVKESK. The CDR3 has 14 residues. V was clipped by 4 bases and J by 11 bases; unmatched bases: 9. Full variable domain (rest looked up from reference TRBV14 and TRBJ2-4): EAGVTQFPSHSVIEKGQTVTLRCDPISGHDNLYWYRRVMGKEIKFLLHFVKESKQDESGMPNNRFLAERTGGTYSTLKVQPAELEDSGVYFCASSPGQGTTFQYFGAGTRLSVL.

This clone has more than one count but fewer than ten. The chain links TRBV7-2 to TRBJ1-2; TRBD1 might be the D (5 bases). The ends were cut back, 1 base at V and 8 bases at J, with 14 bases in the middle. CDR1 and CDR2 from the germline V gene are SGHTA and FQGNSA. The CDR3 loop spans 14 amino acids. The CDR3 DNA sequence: TGTGCCAGCAGCTTAGTCCAGGGCGGCCGGGGCTACACCTTC. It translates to CASSLVQGGRGYTF.

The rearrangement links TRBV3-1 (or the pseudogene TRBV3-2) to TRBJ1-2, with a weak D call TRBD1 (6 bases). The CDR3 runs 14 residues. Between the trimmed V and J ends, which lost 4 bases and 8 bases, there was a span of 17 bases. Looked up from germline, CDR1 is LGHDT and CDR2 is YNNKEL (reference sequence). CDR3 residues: CASSLLKGGVGYTF. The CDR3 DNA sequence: TGTGCCAGCAGCCTACTCAAGGGGGGGGTCGGCTACACCTTC.

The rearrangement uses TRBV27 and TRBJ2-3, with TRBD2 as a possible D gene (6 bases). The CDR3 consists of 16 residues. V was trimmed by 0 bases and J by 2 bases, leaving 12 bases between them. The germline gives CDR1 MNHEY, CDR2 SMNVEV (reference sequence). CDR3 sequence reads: CASSLSISGPTDTQYF. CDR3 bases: TGTGCCAGCAGTTTATCGATTAGCGGACCCACAGATACGCAGTATTTT.

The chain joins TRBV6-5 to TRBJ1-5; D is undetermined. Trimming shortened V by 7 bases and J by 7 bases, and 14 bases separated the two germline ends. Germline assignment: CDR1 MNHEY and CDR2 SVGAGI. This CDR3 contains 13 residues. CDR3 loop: CASTDVGVQPQHF. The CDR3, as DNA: TGTGCCAGCACGGATGTCGGGGTACAGCCCCAGCATTTT.

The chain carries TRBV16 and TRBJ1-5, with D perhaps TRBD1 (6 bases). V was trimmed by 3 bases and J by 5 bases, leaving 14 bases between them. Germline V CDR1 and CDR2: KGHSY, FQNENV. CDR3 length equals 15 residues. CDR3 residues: CASSQLRTDYQPQHF. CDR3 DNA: TGTGCCAGCAGCCAGCTTAGGACAGATTATCAGCCCCAGCATTTT.

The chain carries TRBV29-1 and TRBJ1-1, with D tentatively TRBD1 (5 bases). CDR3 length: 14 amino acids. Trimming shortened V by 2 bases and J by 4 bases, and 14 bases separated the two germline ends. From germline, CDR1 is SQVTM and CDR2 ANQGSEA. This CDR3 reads CSVESRGKGTEAFF. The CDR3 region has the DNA TGCAGCGTTGAAAGTCGGGGGAAGGGCACTGAAGCTTTCTTT.

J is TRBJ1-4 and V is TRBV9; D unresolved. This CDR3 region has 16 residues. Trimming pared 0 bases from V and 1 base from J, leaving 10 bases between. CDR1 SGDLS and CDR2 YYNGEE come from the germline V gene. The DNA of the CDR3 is TGTGCCAGCAGCGTAGGGCTCTCTGTAACTAATGAAAAACTGTTTTTT. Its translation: CASSVGLSVTNEKLFF.

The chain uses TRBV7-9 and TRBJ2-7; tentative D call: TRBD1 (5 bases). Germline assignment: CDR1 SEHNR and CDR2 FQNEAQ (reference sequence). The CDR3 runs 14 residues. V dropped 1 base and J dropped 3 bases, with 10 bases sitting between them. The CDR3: CASSLGLDSYEQYF. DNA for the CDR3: TGTGCCAGCAGCTTAGGGCTTGACAGCTACGAGCAGTACTTC.

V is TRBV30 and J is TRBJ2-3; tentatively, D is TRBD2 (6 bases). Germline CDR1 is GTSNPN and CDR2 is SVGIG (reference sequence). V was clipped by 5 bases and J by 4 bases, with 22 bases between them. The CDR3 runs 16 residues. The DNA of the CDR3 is TGTGCCTGGGAACCTCCCGGTGGAGGGAGGCCAGATACGCAGTATTTT. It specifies CAWEPPGGGRPDTQYF.

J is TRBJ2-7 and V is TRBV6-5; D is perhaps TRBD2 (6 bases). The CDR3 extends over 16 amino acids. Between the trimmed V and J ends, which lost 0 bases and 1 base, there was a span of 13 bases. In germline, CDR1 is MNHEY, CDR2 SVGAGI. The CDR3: CASSYSILEGSYEQYF. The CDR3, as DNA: TGTGCCAGCAGTTACTCGATTCTGGAGGGATCCTACGAGCAGTACTTC.

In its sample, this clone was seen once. CDR3 coding DNA: TGTGCCAGCAGTTTTACAGGGTTATCCTACGAGCAGTACTTC. It encodes CASSFTGLSYEQYF. V is TRBV6-5 and J is TRBJ2-7, with D perhaps TRBD1 (6 bases). V was clipped by 4 bases and J by 1 base, with 11 bases between them. The CDR3 length is 14 residues. Germline assignment: CDR1 MNHEY and CDR2 SVGAGI.

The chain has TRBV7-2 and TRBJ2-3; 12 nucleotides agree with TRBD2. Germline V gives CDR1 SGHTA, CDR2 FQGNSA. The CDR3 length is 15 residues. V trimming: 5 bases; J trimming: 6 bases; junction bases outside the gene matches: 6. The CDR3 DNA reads TGTGCCAGCAGCCCTAGCGGGAGGGGGGGTGATACGCAGTATTTT. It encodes CASSPSGRGGDTQYF.

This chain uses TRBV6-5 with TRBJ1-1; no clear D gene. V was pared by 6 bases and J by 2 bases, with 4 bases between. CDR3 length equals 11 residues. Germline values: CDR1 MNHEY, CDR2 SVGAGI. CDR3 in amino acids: CASRSNTEAFF. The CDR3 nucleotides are TGTGCCAGCAGATCAAACACTGAAGCTTTCTTT.

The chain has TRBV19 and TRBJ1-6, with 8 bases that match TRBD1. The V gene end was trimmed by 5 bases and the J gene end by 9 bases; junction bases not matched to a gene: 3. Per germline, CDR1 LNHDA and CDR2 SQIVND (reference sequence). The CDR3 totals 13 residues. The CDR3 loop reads CASSADRGSPLHF. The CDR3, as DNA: TGTGCCAGTAGTGCCGACAGGGGTTCACCCCTCCACTTT.

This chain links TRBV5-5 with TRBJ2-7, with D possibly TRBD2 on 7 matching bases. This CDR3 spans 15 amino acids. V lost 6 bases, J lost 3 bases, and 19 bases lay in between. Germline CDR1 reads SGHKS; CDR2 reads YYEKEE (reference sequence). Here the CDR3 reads CASTYWGGHNYEQYF. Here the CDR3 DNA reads TGTGCCAGCACCTACTGGGGGGGACACAACTACGAGCAGTACTTC.

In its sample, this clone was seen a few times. CDR3 sequence: CASSLSGTSGSSYEQYF. The CDR3 bases are TGCGCCAGCAGCTTATCCGGGACTAGCGGGAGTTCCTACGAGCAGTACTTC. The rearrangement joins TRBV5-1 to TRBJ2-7; 14 positions agree with TRBD2. The trim removed 2 bases at V and 1 base at J, leaving 5 bases unmatched. Germline CDR1 SGHRS, CDR2 YFSETQ. The CDR3 loop spans 17 amino acids.

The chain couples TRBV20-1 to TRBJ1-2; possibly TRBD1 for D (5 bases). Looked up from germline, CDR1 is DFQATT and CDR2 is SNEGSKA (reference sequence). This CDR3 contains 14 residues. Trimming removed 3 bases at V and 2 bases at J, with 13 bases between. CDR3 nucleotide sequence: TGCAGTGCTAGTATGGGGGGACGCAACTATGGCTACACCTTC. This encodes CSASMGGRNYGYTF.